Shown below are 15 T cell receptor beta chains from a single sample sequenced in a study of blood T cells in healthy people across ages (dated by TCRdb to the mid-2010s). Libraries were constructed by 5' RACE. The reads were generated on an Illumina HiSeq 2500. A second PCR of roughly 6 to 11 cycles was run with a J-beta primer mix and a sample-barcoded 5' primer. The public sequencing data were trimmed at Q25 with fastp and processed into clonotypes with MiXCR by TCRdb, which kept only in-frame beta chains. Rows matching on CDR3 protein sequence are summarized as one entry with the most common DNA and genes. For this sample the table gives approximately 880,000 distinct CDR3 sequences, of which around 48% were detected only once. The ten largest clones add up to 10% to 15% of the sample. The sequencing input was blood. These receptors all come from a man aged 25-45 years in good health.

The chain is built from TRBV11-2 and TRBJ2-3, with 8 nucleotides matching TRBD1. Germline V gene lookup returns CDR1 SGHAT and CDR2 FQNNGV. V was clipped by 5 bases and J by 3 bases; unmatched bases: 13. The CDR3 has 17 residues. The CDR3 nucleotides are TGTGCCAGCAGCACAGGGTGGCGGGACAGGATAACAGATACGCAGTATTTT. Amino acids: CASSTGWRDRITDTQYF.

This clonotype was found a few times. The J gene is TRBJ2-7, the V gene TRBV20-1, with 9 positions matching TRBD2. Germline V gives CDR1 DFQATT, CDR2 SNEGSKA (reference sequence). The CDR3 contains 15 residues. J was trimmed by 3 bases and V by 0 bases; bases with no gene match: 6. DNA of the CDR3: TGCAGTGCTAGAGATCCAGCTAGCGGGGACTACGAGCAGTACTTC. This encodes CSARDPASGDYEQYF.

This chain joins TRBV7-8 and TRBJ1-4; 7 bases align to TRBD1. CDR1 and CDR2 (germline): SGHVS, FQNEAQ. Germline trimming cut 5 bases from V and 2 bases from J; bases unmatched to any gene: 2. This CDR3 has 14 amino acids. The CDR3 loop is CASSPGGTNEKLFF. CDR3 bases: TGTGCCAGCAGCCCAGGGGGGACTAATGAAAAACTGTTTTTT.

V and J are TRBV20-1 and TRBJ2-2; no reliable D call. V was clipped by 6 bases and J by 3 bases, with 11 bases between them. The CDR3 is made up of 13 amino acids. CDR1 is DFQATT, CDR2 SNEGSKA, per germline (reference sequence). The CDR3 protein is CSAPSRDTGELFF. CDR3 in DNA: TGCAGTGCCCCCTCCCGCGACACCGGGGAGCTGTTTTTT.

This clonotype was seen a few times. This chain joins TRBV5-1 and TRBJ2-3, with 9 bases aligning to TRBD2. With 1 base clipped from V and 5 bases from J, the junction kept 8 bases outside the gene matches. The CDR3 is 16 amino acids. Germline loops: CDR1 SGHRS, CDR2 YFSETQ. The CDR3 sequence: CASSLMRGGAGDTQYF. CDR3 DNA sequence: TGCGCCAGCAGCTTGATGCGGGGGGGCGCGGGAGATACGCAGTATTTT.

V and J are TRBV6-4 and TRBJ2-1; 9 bases fit TRBD1. This CDR3 spans 15 amino acids. CDR1 is MRHNA, CDR2 SNTAGT, per germline. Germline trimming cut 8 bases from V and 9 bases from J; bases unmatched to any gene: 14. This chain's CDR3 is CASSPGTGFSSEQFF. DNA for the CDR3: TGTGCCAGCTCTCCCGGGACAGGGTTTAGTAGTGAGCAGTTCTTC.

This clonotype has a single count. J is TRBJ2-3 and V is TRBV20-1; D may be TRBD1 or TRBD2 (5 bases each). The CDR3 runs 15 residues. With 0 bases removed from V and 1 base from J, the gap between germline ends came to 11 bases. CDR1 and CDR2 from the germline V gene are DFQATT and SNEGSKA (reference sequence). CDR3: CSARDGGIGTDTQYF. The DNA of the CDR3 is TGCAGTGCTAGAGATGGGGGAATTGGCACAGATACGCAGTATTTT.

This clonotype has ten or more counts. The chain couples TRBV12-3 or TRBV12-4 to TRBJ1-4, with no clear D. The CDR3 is made up of 13 amino acids. V shed 5 bases and J shed 0 bases, with 4 bases lying between them. The CDR3 loop is CASSLTTNEKLFF. The CDR3, as DNA: TGTGCCAGCAGTCTGACAACTAATGAAAAACTGTTTTTT.

The genes are TRBV5-6 and TRBJ2-4; 8 bases are shared with TRBD2. Germline V lookup: CDR1 SGHDT, CDR2 YYEEEE. The CDR3 totals 16 residues. The V gene end was trimmed by 4 bases and the J gene end by 13 bases; junction bases not matched to a gene: 19. DNA for the CDR3: TGTGCCAGCAGCCCTCCGGGAGGGCTAGCGGCTTACAAGCAGTACTTC. This sequence encodes CASSPPGGLAAYKQYF.

Concerning this clonotype itself: Given a much more abundant clone one base away, this may be a read error. This chain connects TRBV29-1 to TRBJ2-1; D gene ambiguous. V was clipped by 4 bases and J by 6 bases, with 13 bases between them. The germline V gene encodes CDR1 SQVTM and CDR2 ANQGSEA. The CDR3 is made up of 13 amino acids. This chain's CDR3 is CSVGRRTFNEQFF. The DNA of the CDR3 is TGCAGCGTTGGCAGGCGAACTTTCAATGAGCAGTTCTTC.

The chain uses TRBV2 and TRBJ2-5; TRBD1 aligns across 7 bases. The germline V gene has CDR1 SNHLY and CDR2 FYNNEI. The CDR3 length is 13 residues. Unmatched junction bases numbered 8, after V lost 7 bases and J lost 6 bases. CDR3 sequence: CASNQDRSQTQYF. The CDR3, as DNA: TGTGCCAGCAATCAGGACAGGAGTCAGACCCAGTACTTC.

This clonotype was seen once. The CDR3 here is CASGLVRGRVAFF. CDR3 DNA: TGTGCTAGTGGTTTGGTACGGGGGAGGGTTGCTTTCTTT. The chain is built from TRBV12-5 and TRBJ1-1; possible D gene TRBD1, 5 bases. CDR1 LGHNT and CDR2 FRNRAP come from the germline V gene. CDR3 length: 13 amino acids. V lost 0 bases, J lost 11 bases, and 13 bases lay in between.

The chain joins TRBV11-2 to TRBJ2-1, with a possible D match to TRBD2 (7 bases). The end of the DNA fits TRBJ2-7 better, so the J call may be wrong. This CDR3 is 16 amino acids long. CDR1 and CDR2 (germline): SGHAT, FQNNGV. The CDR3 region has the DNA TGTGCCAGCAGCTTAGAACCGGGGGGCTCCTACAATGAGCAGTACTTC. This translates into CASSLEPGGSYNEQYF.

V and J are TRBV7-6 and TRBJ1-6, with D perhaps matching TRBD1 (6 bases). Trimming cost V 6 bases and J 7 bases, with 16 bases left between them. Germline lookup yields CDR1 SGHVS and CDR2 FNYEAQ. The CDR3 is 15 amino acids. The CDR3 region is CASSSTGYSNSPLHF. CDR3 nucleotide sequence: TGTGCCAGCAGTTCTACAGGGTATTCGAATTCACCCCTCCACTTT.

The V gene is TRBV6-6, the J gene TRBJ2-4; 7 nucleotides align to TRBD1. V shed 2 bases, J shed 3 bases, and the junction held 1 base outside the gene matches. This CDR3 has 14 residues. Germline V gives CDR1 MNHNY, CDR2 SVGAGI (reference sequence). Written as DNA, the CDR3 is TGTGCCAGCAGTTACACAGGGGACAAAAACATTCAGTACTTC. It yields the protein CASSYTGDKNIQYF.